A few counts support the clone carrying this T cell receptor (beta chain). The data derive from a study of blood T cell repertoires in COVID-19. As for the study in general: Acute-phase and convalescent COVID-19 samples originated in the United States, Italy and Spain. In each case, the material was cDNA or gDNA derived from T cells, B-cell-depleted T cells, or PBMCs.

Original processing methods: Amplification of reference gene primers provided the estimated nucleated cell counts. Produced via immunoSEQ multiplex PCR; TCRdb's table is partial and in-frame only. The V and J calls and clone size come from that table; D and trimming were worked out from the DNA. The repertoire holds more than 85,000 clones, with roughly 87% as singletons. This CDR3 has 14 residues. Deletions cut 5 bases from V and 4 bases from J, with 12 bases between. CDR1 is SEHNR and CDR2 is FQNEAQ in the germline V gene (reference sequence). This sequence joins TRBV7-9 and TRBJ1-5; D not resolved. The sequence was obtained from a human donor in a cohort sampled during active COVID-19. Sequencing was carried out using peripheral blood. The CDR3 sequence: CASSAASGNQPQHF. Here the CDR3 DNA reads TGTGCCAGCAGCGCGGCGAGCGGGAATCAGCCCCAGCATTTT. Complete variable domain (other parts from reference TRBV7-9 and TRBJ1-5): DTGVSQNPRHKITKRGQNVTFRCDPISEHNRLYWYRQTLGQGPEFLTYFQNEAQLEKSRLLSDRFSAERPKGSFSTLEIQRTEQGDSAMYLCASSAASGNQPQHFGDGTRLSIL.